This is a list of T cell receptor beta chains from one sample in a study of graft-versus-host responses after intestinal transplantation. Method: immunoSEQ multiplex PCR; TCRdb's copy keeps in-frame clones and lacks some. The data show tens of thousands of clones, 75% to 95% seen once. These receptors have no known antigen. The sample here was unstimulated CD8+ T cells sorted from spleen or lymph node cells, taken before intestinal transplant. The receptors were gathered from a human donor who received an intestinal transplant. Each CDR3 is given with its conserved first and last residue. A D gene is named only where the DNA matches it firmly. Not every row has a clone size; where given, it reads once, few, many or a size class.

CDR3 DNA | CDR3 protein | D gene | clone size | J gene | V gene
TGCAGTGCTAAAGGGGTAGTTACGCAGTATTTT | CSAKGVVTQYF | . | . | TRBJ2-3 | TRBV20-1
TGTGCCAGCAGACAAACCACAGGGGAAGCCAAAAACATTCAGTACTTC | CASRQTTGEAKNIQYF | TRBD1 | . | TRBJ2-4 | TRBV5-6
TGTGCCAGCAGGTCGCAGGATAGCAATCAGCCCCAGCATTTT | CASRSQDSNQPQHF | . | . | TRBJ1-5 | TRBV7-9
TGTGCCAGCAGCATTGGAGACAGGGGGTTTTCACCCCTCCACTTT | CASSIGDRGFSPLHF | TRBD1 | . | TRBJ1-6 | TRBV5-4
TGCGCCAGCAGCCTTGCTCAGGGGGCTGGAAACACCATATATTTT | CASSLAQGAGNTIYF | TRBD1 | . | TRBJ1-3 | TRBV4-1
TGTGCCAGCAGTGAAGGGGGTAGCGGGGCCCGGGAGACCCAGTACTTC | CASSEGGSGARETQYF | TRBD2 | . | TRBJ2-5 | TRBV2
TGTGCCAGCAGCGTAACTAGCGGGGGGCCACCTTTAGGTACGCAGTATTTT | CASSVTSGGPPLGTQYF | TRBD2 | . | TRBJ2-3 | TRBV9
TGTGCCAGCAGCTTAGAAGGGGAGCAGTTCTTC | CASSLEGEQFF | . | . | TRBJ2-1 | TRBV7-9
TGTGCCAGCAGTCTAGGGGGAAGGGCTAGCAATCAGCCCCAGCATTTT | CASSLGGRASNQPQHF | . | . | TRBJ1-5 | TRBV28
TGCGCCAGCAGCATTACCGGGGCGACTAGCGGAAACACAGATACGCAGTATTTT | CASSITGATSGNTDTQYF | TRBD2 | . | TRBJ2-3 | TRBV4-1
TGTGCCATCAGTGCGCTGTCCGGGGGGTTGTCGAACACCGGGGAGCTGTTTTTT | CAISALSGGLSNTGELFF | TRBD2 | once | TRBJ2-2 | TRBV10-3
TGTGCCAGCAGCTTCCCGGGACCGGAGCAGTACTTC | CASSFPGPEQYF | . | . | TRBJ2-7 | TRBV11-3
TGTGCCAGCAGCCTCGGACAGGGGCTTACGTTCTTC | CASSLGQGLTFF | TRBD1 | . | TRBJ2-1 | TRBV7-9
TGTGCCAGCAGTTTTGGAGGGGGGGAGAAACTGTTTTTT | CASSFGGGEKLFF | . | once | TRBJ1-4 | TRBV27
TGTGCCAGCAGCCAGGACGGGAACTCCTACGAGCAGTACTTC | CASSQDGNSYEQYF | . | . | TRBJ2-7 | TRBV7-9
TGTGCCAGCAGCGTAGACGGCGGGAGCAGCTCTGGGGCCAACGTCCTGACTTTC | CASSVDGGSSSGANVLTF | TRBD2 | . | TRBJ2-6 | TRBV9
TGTGCCAGCAGGGTCTGGGACACAACCTACGAGCAGTACTTC | CASRVWDTTYEQYF | . | . | TRBJ2-7 | TRBV6-5
TGCGCCAGCAGCCGACCTGCAGGGGCTGCAGATACGCAGTATTTT | CASSRPAGAADTQYF | . | . | TRBJ2-3 | TRBV4-1
TGTGCCAGCAGACACGGGACAGGAGGCAATCAGCCCCAGCATTTT | CASRHGTGGNQPQHF | TRBD1 | . | TRBJ1-5 | TRBV27
TGTGCCAGCAGCGCCGACGGGCCAACTAATGAAAAACTGTTTTTT | CASSADGPTNEKLFF | . | . | TRBJ1-4 | TRBV5-5
TGCGCCAGCAGTGAGTCCCGTCCTGAAGGGGGGGGCGACCATACGCAGTATTTT | CASSESRPEGGGDHTQYF | . | . | TRBJ2-3 | TRBV10-1
TGCGCCAGCAGCCATACAGAGGAGACCCAGTACTTC | CASSHTEETQYF | . | . | TRBJ2-5 | TRBV4-1
TGTGCCAGCAGTTACGACGGAACGCCAGACAATGAGCAGTTCTTC | CASSYDGTPDNEQFF | . | once | TRBJ2-1 | TRBV6-5
TGTGCCAGCAGTTTATTCGGGCCGAACACTGAAGCTTTCTTT | CASSLFGPNTEAFF | . | few | TRBJ1-1 | TRBV27
TGTGCCAGCAGTGAATGGGGGACATCCACCTACGAGCAGTACTTC | CASSEWGTSTYEQYF | . | . | TRBJ2-7 | TRBV2
TGTGCCAGCAGCTGCGCGGCCCCCCCCGGATGGTGCGAGCAGTACTTC | CASSCAAPPGWCEQYF | . | once | TRBJ2-7 | TRBV27
TGCAGCGTTGAACTCGCCCAACTGCCCTCCTACAATGAGCAGTTCTTC | CSVELAQLPSYNEQFF | . | . | TRBJ2-1 | TRBV29-1
TGTGCCAGCAGCCCCAGGACTAGCGGGAGCGGCGAGCAGTACTTC | CASSPRTSGSGEQYF | TRBD2 | once | TRBJ2-7 | TRBV7-6
TGTGCCAGCGTTCCCCCGGGAAACACTGAAGCTTTCTTT | CASVPPGNTEAFF | . | . | TRBJ1-1 | TRBV27
TGTGCCAGCAGCCTCCTGCGGACCTCCTACAATGAGCAGTTCTTC | CASSLLRTSYNEQFF | . | . | TRBJ2-1 | TRBV7-2
TGTGCCAGCAGCTTAGCCCCCGTGGGTGGCTACACCTTC | CASSLAPVGGYTF | . | . | TRBJ1-2 | TRBV11-2
TGTGCCAGCAGCTTAGAAGGGGGACTAGCGGCCTACGAGCAGTACTTC | CASSLEGGLAAYEQYF | TRBD2 | . | TRBJ2-7 | TRBV7-9
TGTGCCAGCAGTTCTATAGCGGGAAGCTTCTACGAGCAGTACTTC | CASSSIAGSFYEQYF | TRBD2 | once | TRBJ2-7 | TRBV6-5